This is a list of T cell receptor beta chains from one sample in a study of T cell responses to AZD1222 COVID-19 vaccine. Only in-frame clones appear in the TCRdb table, and some are missing; sequencing was by immunoSEQ multiplex PCR. The table has approximately 90,000 clones, roughly 90% seen once. Sequences were derived from peripheral blood, sampled on day 0 of AZD1222 vaccination. The receptors here all came from an adult in good health. CDR3s include the opening cysteine and the closing phenylalanine or tryptophan. D genes are given only for firm matches. Clone size is shown for a subset of rows, as once, few, many or a class of expanded clone.

TRBV28	-	-	TRBJ1-3	TGTGCCCACACCGCACAGGGCAGCTCTGGAAACACCATATATTTT	CAHTAQGSSGNTIYF
TRBV18	-	few	TRBJ1-1	TGTGCCAGCTCACAACTTGGGGACACTGAAGCTTTCTTT	CASSQLGDTEAFF
TRBV11-2	-	-	TRBJ1-1	TGTGCCAGCAGCTCGACATCGAACACTGAAGCTTTCTTT	CASSSTSNTEAFF
TRBV19	-	-	TRBJ1-5	TGTGCCAGTAGTATGACGGGGATTAGCAATCAGCCCCAGCATTTT	CASSMTGISNQPQHF
TRBV7-9	-	-	TRBJ2-7	TGTGCCAGCAGCCCAGCTGACTTACATCAGTACTTC	CASSPADLHQYF
TRBV6-5	-	-	TRBJ1-1	TGTGCCAGCAGTTACTCGGGGACGGGAAGGAACACTGAAGCTTTCTTT	CASSYSGTGRNTEAFF
TRBV6-5	-	-	TRBJ2-1	TGTGCCTCCCTCAGACTAGACGGGACGATCGGTGAGCAGTTCTTC	CASLRLDGTIGEQFF
TRBV25-1	-	-	TRBJ1-1	TGTGCCAGCACCCCCGCGGCGGCGAGGAACACTGAAGCTTTCTTT	CASTPAAARNTEAFF
TRBV6-5	TRBD1	-	TRBJ1-1	TGTGCCAGCACTCCGGGACAGGGGGCGCGAGCTTTCTTT	CASTPGQGARAFF
TRBV2	-	-	TRBJ1-1	TGTGCCAGCAGTCTAAAGGCCCTGGGGGACACTGAAGCTTTCTTT	CASSLKALGDTEAFF
TRBV5-1	-	few	TRBJ2-5	TGCGCCAGCAGCTTGGGGCAGGGGGAGACCCAGTACTTC	CASSLGQGETQYF
TRBV28	TRBD1	-	TRBJ2-7	TGTGCCAGCCATGGGGACAGGGAACGGGAAGAGCAGTACTTC	CASHGDREREEQYF
TRBV27	-	-	TRBJ1-6	TGTGCCAGCAGTGCGGACCGGACAGCTAATTCACCCCTCCACTTT	CASSADRTANSPLHF
TRBV28	-	-	TRBJ1-1	TGTGCCAGCAGCCTTCCGGGGAGGGGAGGCACTGAAGCTTTCTTT	CASSLPGRGGTEAFF
TRBV24-1	-	-	TRBJ2-5	TGTGCCACCAGTGTAGGAAGACAGCAAGAGACCCAGTACTTC	CATSVGRQQETQYF
TRBV3-1/TRBV3-2	-	once	TRBJ1-2	TGTGCCAGCAGCCAATACCCGGCGGCTAACTATGGCTACACCTTC	CASSQYPAANYGYTF
TRBV6-6	-	-	TRBJ2-3	TGTGCCAGCAGTTACGTCCAGGCAGCCACAGATACGCAGTATTTT	CASSYVQAATDTQYF
TRBV12-3/TRBV12-4	-	-	TRBJ1-2	TGTGCCAGCAGCCGGGCGGTCGGCTATGGCTACACCTTC	CASSRAVGYGYTF
TRBV27	TRBD2	-	TRBJ2-1	TGTGCCAGCAGTTACCCGACTAGCGGGAGGGAGAATGAGCAGTTCTTC	CASSYPTSGRENEQFF
TRBV25-1	-	-	TRBJ2-7	TGTGCTAGCCTTGACAGCAACTCCTACGAGCAGTACTTC	CASLDSNSYEQYF
TRBV6-2/TRBV6-3	TRBD1	-	TRBJ2-2	TGTGCCAGCAGTTTTAGGGGACAGGGGAGGACCGGGGAGCTGTTTTTT	CASSFRGQGRTGELFF
TRBV2	-	-	TRBJ1-5	TGTGCCAGCACGACAGGAATTAGCAATCAGCCCCAGCATTTT	CASTTGISNQPQHF
TRBV5-1	-	few	TRBJ1-4	TGCGCCAGCAGCTTGGCCGGGTCGACCGGCAGGGAAAAACTGTTTTTT	CASSLAGSTGREKLFF
TRBV10-2	TRBD1	-	TRBJ1-2	TGCGCCAGCAGTGAGTGGGCAGGGGGGTATGGCTACACCTTC	CASSEWAGGYGYTF
TRBV30	-	-	TRBJ1-1	TGTGCCCTAGGACAGCTGAACACTGAAGCTTTCTTT	CALGQLNTEAFF
TRBV10-3	-	-	TRBJ1-5	TGTGCCACGGGGTCTAATAGCAATCAGCCCCAGCATTTT	CATGSNSNQPQHF
TRBV27	-	-	TRBJ2-5	TGTGCCAGCAGTTTATCCCGGGGGCTTGAGACCCAGTACTTC	CASSLSRGLETQYF
TRBV7-8	-	-	TRBJ2-5	TGTGCCAGCAGCTTACTGATTTTCCAAGAGACCCAGTACTTC	CASSLLIFQETQYF
TRBV7-2	-	few	TRBJ2-2	TGTGCCAGCAGCTTAGATGGGGCCGGGGAGCTGTTTTTT	CASSLDGAGELFF
TRBV6-5	-	-	TRBJ1-2	TGTGCCAGCAGTTCCCTCAGGGGCCCTAACTATGGCTACACCTTC	CASSSLRGPNYGYTF
TRBV24-1	-	-	TRBJ1-4	TGTGCCACCCGCGGAAGGGGCGACGAAAAACTGTTTTTT	CATRGRGDEKLFF
TRBV11-1	-	-	TRBJ1-2	TGTGCCAGCAGCTTGGGGGAAAACTATGGCTACACCTTC	CASSLGENYGYTF
TRBV6-5	-	-	TRBJ1-6	TGTGCCAGCAATCAGGATCTACGTTCACCCCTCCACTTT	CASNQDLRSPLHF
TRBV4-1	-	-	TRBJ1-2	TGCGCCAGCAGCCAAGATCCAGGAGATATTTACTGGGGGGGCTACACCTTC	CASSQDPGDIYWGGYTF
TRBV27	-	-	TRBJ2-6	TGTGCCAGCAGTAACCGGGTCTTAGGGTCTGGGGCCAACGTCCTGACTTTC	CASSNRVLGSGANVLTF
TRBV6-2/TRBV6-3	TRBD2	-	TRBJ2-7	TGTGCCAGCAGTTACCATACGAGCGGGAGTCGCAACGAGCAGTACTTC	CASSYHTSGSRNEQYF
TRBV30	-	-	TRBJ1-4	TGTGCCGGGCGCGGGGGGCAGGGTGAAAAACTGTTTTTT	CAGRGGQGEKLFF
TRBV11-2	-	-	TRBJ1-2	TGTGCCAGCAGCTTAGAGTTGGCAGGGATAGGGTATGGCTACACCTTC	CASSLELAGIGYGYTF
TRBV19	TRBD1	-	TRBJ1-4	TGTGCCAGTAGTGCCGGGACAGGGACTGAAAAACTGTTTTTT	CASSAGTGTEKLFF
TRBV27	TRBD1	-	TRBJ2-7	TGTGCCAGCAGCCTTAGGGGGACAGGCTTCTACGAGCAGTACTTC	CASSLRGTGFYEQYF
TRBV19	-	-	TRBJ1-3	TGTGCCAGTAGTGCCGGCAGCTCTGGAAACACCATATATTTT	CASSAGSSGNTIYF
TRBV7-9	-	-	TRBJ2-4	TGTGCCAGCAGCCTGGACCCCAAAACTCAGTACTTC	CASSLDPKTQYF
TRBV20-1	-	-	TRBJ1-2	TGCAGTGCTAGAGCCGACAGCTACACCTTC	CSARADSYTF
TRBV6-6	-	once	TRBJ2-7	TGTGCCAGCAGCCGGGACATTCGAGTTCCCGAGCAGTACTTC	CASSRDIRVPEQYF